This T cell receptor beta chain was sequenced during a study of metastatic and nonmetastatic thyroid tumors. Until they underwent thyroid surgery, no patient had received any treatment. Germline CDR1 and CDR2: MDHEN and SYDVKM. This CDR3 region has 15 residues. V shed 8 bases and J shed 1 base, with 18 bases lying between them. TCRdb reanalyzed the PCR reads via MiXCR. The table shows around 65,000 clones, with 13% to 15% occurring only once. The chain joins TRBV28 to TRBJ2-7; D not resolved. The receptor was derived from a male donor with papillary thyroid cancer or a benign thyroid nodule (not recorded which). Some clones in this sample may be carry-over from other donors' samples. Sample: blood. DNA of the CDR3: TGTGCCAGCGAAGGTAGTGGGCCGTCGTCCTACGAGCAGTACTTC. Its translation: CASEGSGPSSYEQYF. Full variable domain (remainder filled in from reference TRBV28 and TRBJ2-7): DVKVTQSSRYLVKRTGEKVFLECVQDMDHENMFWYRQDPGLGLRLIYFSYDVKMKEKGDIPEGYSVSREKKERFSLILESASTNQTSMYLCASEGSGPSSYEQYFGPGTRLTVT.